This T cell receptor beta chain was sequenced for a study of blood T cell repertoires in COVID-19. Generated by immunoSEQ multiplex PCR, the TCRdb table keeps only in-frame clones and is missing some. The table has some 140,000 clones, less than 90% seen once. This clone has only one observation. Germline-derived CDR1 and CDR2 are SGHVS and FQNEAQ. V was pared by 0 bases and J by 4 bases, with 7 bases between. The CDR3 is made up of 14 amino acids. This sequence joins TRBV7-8 and TRBJ1-5; no clear D gene. The clonotype comes from a man aged 35-49 years with acute COVID-19. Sequenced material: PBMCs or T cells enriched from blood (not recorded which). Here the CDR3 DNA reads TGTGCCAGCAGCTTAGCCCAGAAAAATCAGCCCCAGCATTTT. Its protein product is CASSLAQKNQPQHF. Full variable domain (outside the CDR3, taken from reference TRBV7-8 and TRBJ1-5): GAGVSQSPRYKVAKRGQDVALRCDPISGHVSLFWYQQALGQGPEFLTYFQNEAQLDKSGLPSDRFFAERPEGSVSTLKIQRTQQEDSAVYLCASSLAQKNQPQHFGDGTRLSIL.